This note documents a single T cell receptor (beta chain) sequence. The source of the sample is a study of blood T cell repertoires in COVID-19. Study at large: The United States, Italy and Spain supplied acute and convalescent COVID-19 samples. T cells, B-cell-depleted T cells, or PBMCs supplied cDNA or gDNA.

In the study's own analysis: Amplification of reference gene primers provided the estimated nucleated cell counts. Clones were sequenced by immunoSEQ multiplex PCR, and TCRdb holds only the in-frame ones, with some missing. Clone size and the V and J calls come from that table; the DNA yielded D and trimming. The sample holds under 250,000 clones, more than 85% seen once. Seattle patients were enrolled during active infection and followed longitudinally. Trimming stripped 0 bases from V and 14 bases from J, with 17 bases between. The length of the CDR3 is 14 residues. Looked up from germline, CDR1 is SGHTA and CDR2 is FQGNSA.

The rearrangement links TRBV7-2 to TRBJ2-1, with D tentatively TRBD2 (6 bases). Sequenced sample: peripheral blood. This receptor was obtained from a man aged 55 to 70 with COVID-19, enrolled during active disease. CDR3: CASSLAGVGGVEFF. As DNA, the CDR3 is TGTGCCAGCAGCTTAGCGGGAGTGGGGGGTGTGGAGTTCTTC. The complete variable domain, with remaining parts taken from reference TRBV7-2 and TRBJ2-1, reads GAGVSQSPSNKVTEKGKDVELRCDPISGHTALYWYRQSLGQGLEFLIYFQGNSAPDKSGLPSDRFSAERTGGSVSTLTIQRTQQEDSAVYLCASSLAGVGGVEFFGPGTRLTVL.